This T cell receptor (beta chain) was retrieved from a study of control samples from healthy donors and cancer patients. Germline CDR1 is MDHEN and CDR2 is SYDVKM. This CDR3 is built from 12 residues. Trimming pared 6 bases from V and 7 bases from J, leaving 10 bases between. Concerning this clone: The sample has other DNA sequences that encode this CDR3 too.

Generated by immunoSEQ multiplex PCR, the TCRdb table keeps only in-frame clones and is missing some. The sample lists around 200,000 clones, about nine tenths occurring once. This chain connects TRBV28 to TRBJ1-5, with D uncertain. Sequenced: blood. The TCR sequence derives from a woman aged 30 to 39 in good health. The CDR3 region is CASRRPGQPQHF. CDR3 coding DNA: TGTGCCAGCAGGCGGCCGGGGCAGCCCCAGCATTTT.